Here is one T cell receptor (beta chain) with its context. What it binds is not known. The table came from immunoSEQ multiplex PCR; TCRdb's copy has only in-frame clones and leaves some out. The sample yields roughly 220,000 clones, 50% to 75% seen once. These data come from a study of shared clonotypes between healthy human individuals. Study-wide results and limits: All-four-donor shared clonotypes had higher generation probabilities than non-shared clonotypes did.

V gave up 1 base and J gave up 2 bases; unmatched junction bases: 5. This CDR3 region has 16 residues. Germline V gene lookup returns CDR1 LGHNA and CDR2 YSLEER. The chain is built from TRBV4-3 and TRBJ2-7; 10 positions match TRBD1. The sequence was obtained from a man aged 25-45 years in good health. Material: memory CD4+ T cells sorted from blood. Subset described: CD45RA-negative fraction. CDR3 amino acids: CASSQAGTGETYEQYF. DNA of the CDR3: TGCGCCAGCAGCCAAGCTGGGACAGGGGAAACCTACGAGCAGTACTTC.